This T cell receptor beta chain was documented in a study of cytomegalovirus exposure and HLA in healthy donors (TCRdb year 2017). A note on the overall study: The 666 repertoires of the first cohort and the 95 to 150 validation repertoires were produced on the same platform, according to a later analysis. The study was designed to test whether signatures of past pathogen exposure could be identified by cataloging public T cell receptors. Besides the first cohort of some 670 subjects, a separate validation cohort made up of 120 different subjects was used. The study combined high-throughput TCR immunosequencing, statistical association of individual TCRs with disease status, and machine learning to predict cytomegalovirus infection status. The research as a whole found: A few of the identified cytomegalovirus-associated TCR beta chains were confirmed in vitro to be specific for cytomegalovirus antigens. A later analysis had no HLA typing for the validation cohort, so co-occurrence there was scored across all 130 or so repertoires. According to the authors, the approach could potentially be generalized to other disease states and immunological phenotypes. The study listed 164 TCR beta chains as associated with cytomegalovirus. While some public TCRs were present in many individuals, most TCR sequences turned up only very rarely across donors. In a later analysis, TCRs clustered in the first cohort were found to also tend to co-occur in the roughly 120 validation repertoires, with 94% of cluster scores above 0. The classifier was reported to diagnose cytomegalovirus status with high specificity and sensitivity in both the original cohort and the validation cohort.

Libraries were constructed by the immunoSEQ multiplex PCR assay. Concerning the study's data processing: A statistical classification framework was built to diagnose cytomegalovirus status from the catalog of TCR beta chain sequences. Here the immuneACCESS table is served through TCRdb, limited to in-frame sequences with V and J called. Missing clones are a known gap in these copies; in checked studies unresolved V genes cover under half, and the rest lacks a known reason. The V and J calls and clone size come from that table; D and trimming were worked out from the DNA. The sample table lists approximately 150,000 clones, 70% to 90% of them with a count of one. The ten top clones hold around 3.2% of the sample. Remarks on this clone: Its antigen remains undetermined. Base qualities were left out, and no much larger clone turns up one base away.

Separate from the roughly 660-subject first cohort, the validation cohort of more than 90 subjects was the group to which the donors belonged. This TCR came from a woman in her late teens or twenties in good health and CMV-seropositive. Sequencing input: PBMCs.

The CDR3 protein is CASSLEYGPGELFF. The DNA is TGTGCCAGCAGCTTAGAGTATGGGCCCGGGGAGCTGTTTTTT. The chain was built from TRBV11-2 and TRBJ2-2; no D gene call is confident. The CDR3 runs 14 amino acids, cysteine and phenylalanine included. Only CDR3 DNA remains: 42 bases, in frame from the first base. V and J lose 0 bases and 6 bases, and a span of 8 bases separates them. Via the germline V gene, CDR1 is SGHAT and CDR2 FQNNGV.